This entry describes one TCR beta chain. The antigen is unknown. This sample was taken from a study of a mutant IDH1 vaccine in newly diagnosed glioma. Study-wide context: Visit V12 happened at week 35; visit V13 happened at week 47.

General study points: Pseudoprogression looked unconnected to shifts in top peripheral T cell clonotypes.

The V gene's germline CDR1 is MNHNS and CDR2 SASEGT. The CDR3 totals 16 residues. The V segment lost 4 bases and the J segment 0 bases; nucleotides outside the gene matches: 6. Time point in this sample: week 47, end of study. Doses comprised 300 ug of mutant IDH1 20-mer peptide each, plus topical imiquimod. Vaccination of patients was performed eight times, in weeks 1, 3, 5, 7, 11, 15, 19 and 23. The data were produced by immunoSEQ multiplex PCR, yet TCRdb's version contains in-frame clones alone and is incomplete. Of approximately 37,000 clones detected, around 82% appear once; the ten largest clones hold 18%.

This TCR was sampled from a man aged 18 to 30 with glioma. Some clones in this sample may be carry-over from other donors' samples. The V gene is TRBV6-1, the J gene TRBJ1-5; 7 nucleotides agree with TRBD1. The source material was PBMCs, sampled from a glioma patient whose treatment included an IDH1 peptide vaccine. CDR3 nucleotide sequence: TGTGCCAGCAGTGTGCGACAGGGAAGTAGCAATCAGCCCCAGCATTTT. Its protein product is CASSVRQGSSNQPQHF.